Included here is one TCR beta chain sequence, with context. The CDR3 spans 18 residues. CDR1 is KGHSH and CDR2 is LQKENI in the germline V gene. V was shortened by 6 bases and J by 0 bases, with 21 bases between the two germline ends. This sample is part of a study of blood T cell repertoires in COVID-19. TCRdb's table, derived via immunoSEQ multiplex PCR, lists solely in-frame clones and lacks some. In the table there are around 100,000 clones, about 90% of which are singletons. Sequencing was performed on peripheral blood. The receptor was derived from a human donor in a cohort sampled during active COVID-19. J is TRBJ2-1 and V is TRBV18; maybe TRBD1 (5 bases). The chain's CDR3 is CASSPEGVRTNSYNEQFF. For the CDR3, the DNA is TGTGCCAGCTCCCCAGAAGGGGTCCGGACAAACTCCTACAATGAGCAGTTCTTC.